This T cell receptor beta chain emerged from a study of Ad26.COV2.S vaccination and SARS-CoV-2 variants. Looking at the study overall: Intramuscularly, Ad26.COV2.S was given either once or twice, 56 days apart. Findings of the study overall: The TCR breadth and depth analyses may have understated or missed part of the total T cell responses.

Clones were read by immunoSEQ multiplex PCR, and TCRdb kept only the in-frame ones, dropping some. The sample shows 250,000 or so clones, approximately 88% of them seen only once. As to treatment: about 20 received Ad26.COV2.S at low or high dose, single or two shots; five or six received placebo; per-sample allocation not given. It was on day 63 after the first vaccine or placebo injection that samples were taken. Worth noting for this clone: No antigen is known for it.

Specimen: peripheral blood, collected in a trial of Ad26.COV2.S vaccine versus placebo. This clonotype originated in a person between 18 and 65 years old who received the Ad26.COV2.S COVID-19 vaccine or a placebo.

As DNA, the CDR3 is TGTGCCAGCAGTTACTCCCGGACAGGGACTCAGCCCCAGCATTTT. Protein: CASSYSRTGTQPQHF. The chain uses TRBV6-5 and TRBJ1-5; 8 nucleotides line up with TRBD1. Looked up from germline, CDR1 is MNHEY and CDR2 is SVGAGI. The CDR3 length is 15 residues. V lost 0 bases and J lost 6; bases outside the gene matches: 4.